Below are 16 T cell receptor beta chains sequenced from a single sample in a study of shared clonotypes between healthy human individuals. Clones were sequenced by immunoSEQ multiplex PCR, and TCRdb holds only the in-frame ones, with some missing. This sample yields about 2.1 million clones, of which under 95% are seen a single time; more than 1.5% belongs to the top ten. Terminally differentiated effector memory CD45RA+ cells were excluded from the naive CD8 cells, which were CD45RO-negative and positively selected for CCR7. Sequences were obtained from naive CD8+ T cells from PBMCs. All receptors come from a man younger than 30 in good health. Some clones in this sample may be carry-over from other donors' samples.

Only a few counts were recorded for this clone. The J gene is TRBJ1-5, the V gene TRBV4-1, with D tentatively TRBD1 (6 bases). This CDR3 has 15 amino acids. Per the germline V gene, CDR1 is MGHRA and CDR2 is YSYEKL. Trimming shortened V by 0 bases and J by 3 bases, and 9 bases separated the two germline ends. The CDR3 is CASSQDGGPNQPQHF. Written as DNA, the CDR3 is TGCGCCAGCAGCCAAGATGGGGGCCCCAATCAGCCCCAGCATTTT.

V is TRBV19 and J is TRBJ2-7; a possible D gene is TRBD1 (7 bases). V lost 3 bases and J lost 2, with 11 bases in between. The germline CDR1 and CDR2 sequences are LNHDA and SQIVND (reference sequence). This CDR3 comprises 14 residues. This CDR3 reads CASSIAGQTYEQYF. In DNA form, the CDR3 reads TGTGCCAGTAGTATTGCGGGACAGACCTACGAGCAGTACTTC.

V usage is TRBV6-1 and J usage is TRBJ2-7, with TRBD2 matching 7 bases. After removal of 3 bases from V and 4 bases from J, the junction contained 9 bases not matched to a gene. CDR3 length equals 15 residues. Per the germline V gene, CDR1 is MNHNS and CDR2 is SASEGT. CDR3: CASSDRAGVVYEQYF. DNA for the CDR3: TGTGCCAGCAGTGATAGGGCGGGAGTGGTTTACGAGCAGTACTTC.

The chain joins TRBV5-5 to TRBJ2-7; 9 bases match TRBD1. Germline V gene data show CDR1 as SGHKS and CDR2 as YYEKEE (reference sequence). J was trimmed by 2 bases and V by 4 bases; bases with no gene match: 7. The length of the CDR3 is 15 residues. CDR3: CASSDGTGFAYEQYF. CDR3 DNA sequence: TGTGCCAGCAGCGACGGGACAGGGTTCGCCTACGAGCAGTACTTC.

The chain has TRBV18 and TRBJ1-1, with a weak D call TRBD1 (5 bases). Deletions cut 2 bases from V and 1 base from J, with 5 bases between. Germline values: CDR1 KGHSH, CDR2 LQKENI. This CDR3 spans 13 amino acids. The CDR3 here is CASSPGANTEAFF. Here the CDR3 DNA reads TGTGCCAGCTCACCAGGGGCGAACACTGAAGCTTTCTTT.

The chain joins TRBV5-1 to TRBJ2-2, with D uncertain. The germline V gene encodes CDR1 SGHRS and CDR2 YFSETQ. V was shortened by 0 bases and J by 2 bases, with 11 bases between the two germline ends. This CDR3 has 16 residues. The CDR3 reads CASSLAGTDNTGELFF. Written as DNA, the CDR3 is TGCGCCAGCAGCTTGGCCGGAACTGATAACACCGGGGAGCTGTTTTTT.

The CDR3 is CASSKGAGDTEAFF. The CDR3 region has the DNA TGTGCCAGCAGTAAGGGGGCAGGGGACACTGAAGCTTTCTTT. The rearrangement uses TRBV27 and TRBJ1-1, with 7 positions matching TRBD1. The CDR3 totals 14 residues. Germline V gene sequence: CDR1 MNHEY, CDR2 SMNVEV (reference sequence). Trimming took 5 bases from V and 3 from J; bases not matched to a gene: 6.

The CDR3 loop reads CASSIRGDTQYF. The CDR3 DNA reads TGTGCCAGCAGCATCAGAGGGGATACGCAGTATTTT. The rearrangement links TRBV5-6 to TRBJ2-3; the D gene is possibly TRBD2 (5 bases). Germline V gene data show CDR1 as SGHDT and CDR2 as YYEEEE. CDR3 length equals 12 residues. V lost 4 bases and J lost 6, with 9 bases in between.

This chain links TRBV14 with TRBJ1-1, with D possibly being TRBD1 (6 bases). CDR3 length equals 19 residues. CDR1 SGHDN and CDR2 FVKESK come from the germline V gene. V lost 1 base to trimming and J lost 1 base, with 22 bases between them. CDR3 residues: CASSQANPVPGQPNTEAFF. As DNA, the CDR3 is TGTGCCAGCAGCCAAGCCAATCCTGTACCGGGACAACCGAACACTGAAGCTTTCTTT.

Comments on this clone: Other DNA variants within this sample encode the same CDR3. The chain links TRBV9 to TRBJ1-5, with D hard to call. Trimming took off 0 bases at V and 2 bases at J, with 6 bases between the two ends. The CDR3 extends over 14 amino acids. CDR1 and CDR2 from the germline V gene are SGDLS and YYNGEE. CDR3 sequence (DNA): TGTGCCAGCAGCGTAGGCCCCGGCAATCAGCCCCAGCATTTT. It specifies CASSVGPGNQPQHF. The complete variable domain, with remaining parts taken from reference TRBV9 and TRBJ1-5, reads DSGVTQTPKHLITATGQRVTLRCSPRSGDLSVYWYQQSLDQGLQFLIQYYNGEERAKGNILERFSAQQFPDLHSELNLSSLELGDSALYFCASSVGPGNQPQHFGDGTRLSIL.

The chain combines TRBV27 with TRBJ1-2; 9 bases align to TRBD1. V shed 5 bases, J shed 8 bases, and the junction held 15 bases outside the gene matches. Germline CDR1 MNHEY, CDR2 SMNVEV (reference sequence). CDR3 length equals 16 residues. The CDR3 reads CASSPAYRDRAGGYTF. The DNA for the CDR3 is TGTGCCAGCAGTCCGGCTTACCGGGACAGGGCGGGAGGCTACACCTTC.

The count of this clone is one. The chain uses TRBV27 and TRBJ2-7; D is perhaps TRBD1 (6 bases). Deletions cut 6 bases from V and 2 bases from J, with 14 bases between. Germline CDR1 MNHEY, CDR2 SMNVEV (reference sequence). This CDR3 contains 14 residues. CDR3 sequence: CASSVRGAPYEQYF. For the CDR3, the DNA is TGTGCCAGCAGCGTCAGGGGAGCGCCCTACGAGCAGTACTTC.

For this clone: At the DNA level, this CDR3 is encoded by other sequences in the same sample as well. The chain carries TRBV6-6 and TRBJ2-7; D is undetermined. The V gene lost 3 bases and the J gene lost 2 bases, with 2 bases spanning the gap. Per germline, CDR1 MNHNY and CDR2 SVGAGI (reference sequence). CDR3 size: 11 residues. CDR3 sequence reads: CASSYTYEQYF. DNA of the CDR3: TGTGCCAGCAGTTATACCTACGAGCAGTACTTC.

The chain employs TRBV5-5 and TRBJ2-7; 11 bases fit TRBD2. Germline V gene lookup returns CDR1 SGHKS and CDR2 YYEKEE (reference sequence). The J segment lost 7 bases and the V segment lost 2 bases, leaving 8 bases of the junction unmatched. This CDR3 has 15 amino acids. The CDR3 is CASSFMTSGKGEQYF. In DNA, the CDR3 is TGTGCCAGCAGCTTTATGACTAGCGGGAAGGGTGAGCAGTACTTC. Looking up the rest from reference TRBV5-5 and TRBJ2-7 gives the full variable domain: DAGVTQSPTHLIKTRGQQVTLRCSPISGHKSVSWYQQVLGQGPQFIFQYYEKEERGRGNFPDRFSARQFPNYSSELNVNALLLGDSALYLCASSFMTSGKGEQYFGPGTRLTVT.

This chain connects TRBV27 to TRBJ2-7; TRBD2 might be the D (5 bases). Germline V gene lookup returns CDR1 MNHEY and CDR2 SMNVEV (reference sequence). The CDR3 extends over 14 amino acids. With 3 bases removed from V and 3 bases from J, the gap between germline ends came to 12 bases. CDR3 DNA sequence: TGTGCCAGCAGTTTTGCGGGCATAGGCTACGAGCAGTACTTC. This gives the protein CASSFAGIGYEQYF.

The gene calls are TRBV28 and TRBJ2-7, with D perhaps TRBD2 (5 bases). Germline V gene data show CDR1 as MDHEN and CDR2 as SYDVKM. V shed 7 bases and J shed 4 bases, with 14 bases lying between them. The CDR3 sequence is 13 residues long. This CDR3 reads CASMEASSYEQYF. CDR3 DNA sequence: TGTGCCAGCATGGAGGCGTCCTCTTACGAGCAGTACTTC.